Listed here is a single T cell receptor beta chain. Its cognate antigen is unknown. The authors ran a second PCR of about 7 to 12 cycles using a sample-barcoded 5' primer and a J-beta primer mix. Any given sample supplied a minimum of 3 million CDR3-containing paired-end reads. MiXCR, applied by TCRdb to the 5' RACE reads, yields one record per CDR3 protein. This table holds 1.5 million to 2 million distinct CDR3 sequences, more than 35% found once. This entry comes from a study of blood T cells in healthy people across ages. Overall study findings and caveats: Per million T cells, TCR beta diversity dropped roughly linearly as age increased.

This CDR3 has 14 amino acids. The V end was cut by 7 bases, the J end by 4 bases, with 14 bases between. The germline V gene has CDR1 SEHNR and CDR2 FQNEAQ (reference sequence). The clonotype was recovered from a human donor in good health. The chain recombines TRBV7-9 with TRBJ2-1; tentative D call: TRBD1 (5 bases). Sequenced material: blood. The CDR3 DNA follows: TGTGCCAGCACCCGGACAACTGGGTACAATGAGCAGTTCTTC. It yields the protein CASTRTTGYNEQFF.